The present T cell receptor (beta chain) was sequenced within a study of shared clonotypes between healthy human individuals. Findings and limits, study-wide: Generation probabilities were higher for clonotypes shared across all four sorted-subset donors than for unshared ones.

This clone showed up just once. Its matching antigen is unknown. Each sorted subset replicate got 200 ng genomic DNA, around 29,000 genomes. The assay was immunoSEQ multiplex PCR, and TCRdb's table has in-frame clones only and misses some. In the table there are 2.5 million or so clones, just over 90% of which are singletons. The sequenced sample consisted of naive CD4+ T cells sorted from blood. The subset here: CD45RA+ positively selected. The clonotype was recovered from a man between 18 and 29 years old in good health.

This CDR3 is CASSVSIAGANAQGTQYF. The CDR3 DNA follows: TGTGCCAGCAGCGTTTCGATAGCGGGAGCCAATGCGCAGGGTACGCAGTATTTT. V gene TRBV9 combines with J gene TRBJ2-3; 9 bases map to TRBD2. CDR1 and CDR2 (germline): SGDLS, YYNGEE. CDR3 length: 18 amino acids. V was clipped by 2 bases and J by 8 bases; unmatched bases: 18.